This TCR beta chain was documented in a study of CD8 T cells in ankylosing spondylitis (TCRdb year 2017). In terms of the full investigation: The study set out to find disease-linked TCR variants by profiling T cell receptor beta repertoires in ankylosing spondylitis patients and healthy donors. Samples of peripheral blood were taken, and for ankylosing spondylitis patients, synovial fluid was collected as well. The full study cohort was made up of about two dozen ankylosing spondylitis patients and more than 90 healthy donors.

From the cysteine up to the phenylalanine, the CDR3 has a length of 15 residues. Just the 45-base CDR3 DNA is kept, in frame starting at base 1. V and J are trimmed by 2 bases and 5 bases, and the gene matches miss 7 bases of the junction. CDR1 and CDR2 are read off the germline V gene as SGHTA and FQGNSA. This clonotype was seen once. Its antigen is currently not known. The sample holds no much larger clone one base away, and base qualities are not on file. The investigation overall reported the following: A TCR beta motif of roughly 8 highly homologous amino acid variants appeared characteristic of blood from ankylosing spondylitis patients. A CD8+ phenotype was shown by the disease-linked clones, which were found at relatively low frequencies in peripheral blood. Some motif variants were previously reported in synovial fluid and blood of reactive arthritis patients, suggesting common disease-initiation mechanisms. According to the report, matched synovial fluid samples from ankylosing spondylitis patients were significantly enriched for the disease-linked clones.

Sequencing was performed on an Illumina HiSeq 2500. Quantitative 5'-RACE with molecular barcodes was used to prepare TCR beta libraries. The source study handled its data this way. To identify disease-linked TCR variants, a new computational method was used, one built on a probabilistic model of VDJ rearrangement. The raw public reads went through TCRdb reprocessing: fastp at Q25, MiXCR clone calling, in-frame beta chains kept. A single entry per CDR3 protein holds the most common genes and DNA from its merged rows. TCRdb, not the original authors, processed these V and J calls. The sample has roughly 470,000 distinct CDR3 sequences on record, about 25% of them singletons. Of the sample, roughly 0.8% falls within the top ten clones.

This chain joins TRBV7-2 to TRBJ2-3; 7 central nucleotides agree with TRBD2. Specimen: blood, either unsorted or a sorted T cell fraction (not recorded which). This TCR was recovered from a male donor with ankylosing spondylitis. The bases are TGTGCCAGCAGCTTAACGGGAGGCCCGGGAGATACGCAGTATTTT. This gives the protein CASSLTGGPGDTQYF.